This T cell receptor (beta chain) was profiled in a study of T cells in Graves' hyperthyroidism and ophthalmopathy. V gave up 3 bases and J gave up 2 bases, with 7 bases separating them. CDR1 and CDR2 from the germline V gene are ENHRY and SYGVKD. The CDR3 consists of 13 residues. TCR beta CDR3 regions were amplified from RNA. The TCR CDR3 was amplified in a first-round RT-PCR using the HTBI primer set. Each CDR3 protein gets one entry after TCRdb re-called the multiplex PCR reads with MiXCR. The data show around 200,000 distinct CDR3 sequences, with approximately 20% seen just once and around two fifths held by the top ten. Patients counted as stable if ophthalmopathy did not develop within 18 months. Hyperthyroidism in the patients, aged 18 to 65, was newly diagnosed and under 2 months in duration. Together with thyroid ultrasound, orbital computed tomography, serum thyroxine and TRAb, clinical symptoms were used for diagnoses.

This receptor was taken from a man in his forties with Graves' hyperthyroidism. The source material was blood. The chain employs TRBV10-3 and TRBJ1-1, with D possibly being TRBD1 (5 bases). CDR3 loop: CAISEDSNTEAFF. The CDR3 nucleotides read TGTGCCATCAGTGAAGACAGTAACACTGAAGCTTTCTTT.